These 3 T cell receptor beta chains share one sample of origin, sequenced in a study of cytomegalovirus exposure and HLA in healthy donors. PCR involved 60 Vbeta and 13 Jbeta primers. The assay was immunoSEQ multiplex PCR, and TCRdb's table has in-frame clones only and misses some. The table records around 100,000 clones, 74% of them present only once. The sample comprised PBMCs. The receptors stem from a man aged 45-65 years in good health and CMV-seropositive.

This clone was counted a single time. The V and J genes are TRBV25-1 and TRBJ2-1, with 12 positions matching TRBD2. The CDR3 consists of 16 residues. CDR1 MGHDK and CDR2 SYGVNS come from the germline V gene. The trim removed 6 bases at V and 4 bases at J, leaving 7 bases unmatched. CDR3 region: CASSSSLAGGYNEQFF. The CDR3 DNA follows: TGTGCCAGCAGCTCGTCACTAGCGGGGGGATACAATGAGCAGTTCTTC.

The chain couples TRBV7-6 to TRBJ2-3; TRBD2 aligns across 13 bases. The CDR3 runs 17 residues. After removal of 5 bases from V and 5 bases from J, the junction contained 10 bases not matched to a gene. Germline V gene data show CDR1 as SGHVS and CDR2 as FNYEAQ. The CDR3 here is CASSLGLAGLEGDTQYF. The CDR3 nucleotides read TGTGCCAGCAGCCTGGGACTAGCGGGACTGGAAGGAGATACGCAGTATTTT.

This chain joins TRBV6-1 and TRBJ1-5; D is perhaps TRBD1 (5 bases). CDR1 MNHNS and CDR2 SASEGT come from the germline V gene. The V gene lost 1 base and the J gene lost 3 bases, with 10 bases spanning the gap. CDR3 length equals 15 residues. CDR3 nucleotide sequence: TGTGCCAGCAGTGAAGGAGGCAGGGACAATCAGCCCCAGCATTTT. This encodes CASSEGGRDNQPQHF.